What follows are 24 T cell receptor beta chains derived from one specimen sequenced in a study of blood T cell repertoires in COVID-19. Libraries were prepared by immunoSEQ multiplex PCR; TCRdb keeps only in-frame clonotypes and omits some of them. The top ten hold 1.5% to 1.7% of the sample, which has roughly 410,000 clones, about 91% seen once. The material sequenced was peripheral blood. The receptors derive from a woman in her 40s with COVID-19, enrolled during active disease.

The chain carries TRBV2 and TRBJ1-5, with 8 nucleotides matching TRBD1. The CDR3 spans 13 residues. The germline V gene encodes CDR1 SNHLY and CDR2 FYNNEI. Germline trimming cut 4 bases from V and 6 bases from J; bases unmatched to any gene: 2. DNA for the CDR3: TGTGCCAGCAGTGTTCAGGGGGCTCAGCCCCAGCATTTT. The encoded protein is CASSVQGAQPQHF.

The J gene is TRBJ2-7, the V gene TRBV27, with 9 nucleotides matching TRBD1. The V and J ends lost 5 bases and 8 bases, in that order; junction bases with no gene match: 7. The germline V gene has CDR1 MNHEY and CDR2 SMNVEV (reference sequence). This CDR3 spans 13 amino acids. CDR3 DNA: TGTGCCAGCAGTCCATTGACAGGGGGGCAGCAGTACTTC. This sequence encodes CASSPLTGGQQYF.

The rearrangement links TRBV5-1 to TRBJ2-3, with 8 nucleotides matching TRBD1. CDR1 is SGHRS and CDR2 is YFSETQ in the germline V gene. There are 14 residues in the CDR3. Germline trimming cut 0 bases from V and 6 bases from J; bases unmatched to any gene: 3. The DNA for the CDR3 is TGCGCCAGCAGCTTGGAATACAGGGGGGATACGCAGTATTTT. Residues: CASSLEYRGDTQYF.

This sequence joins TRBV30 and TRBJ2-2; possible D gene TRBD1, 5 bases. Germline assignment: CDR1 GTSNPN and CDR2 SVGIG (reference sequence). The CDR3 loop spans 14 amino acids. V was shortened by 0 bases and J by 0 bases, with 5 bases between the two germline ends. The CDR3 DNA is TGTGCCTGGAGTGTGACAGCGAACACCGGGGAGCTGTTTTTT. As protein: CAWSVTANTGELFF.

This rearrangement joins TRBV4-1 to TRBJ2-6; perhaps TRBD1 as D (6 bases). Germline-derived CDR1 and CDR2 are MGHRA and YSYEKL. CDR3 size: 16 residues. With 0 bases removed from V and 2 bases from J, the gap between germline ends came to 8 bases. This CDR3 reads CASSQDNRAGANVLTF. The CDR3 coding sequence is TGCGCCAGCAGCCAAGATAACAGGGCTGGGGCCAACGTCCTGACTTTC.

This clone appeared a single time. This chain links TRBV19 with TRBJ2-3; D is ambiguous. V dropped 5 bases and J dropped 6 bases, with 9 bases sitting between them. The CDR3 runs to 12 residues. Germline-derived CDR1 and CDR2 are LNHDA and SQIVND (reference sequence). The CDR3 region is CASSRGGDTQYF. The CDR3 nucleotides read TGTGCCAGTAGTCGAGGCGGCGATACGCAGTATTTT. The full variable domain, in which reference TRBV19 and TRBJ2-3 provide the parts outside the CDR3, is DGGITQSPKYLFRKEGQNVTLSCEQNLNHDAMYWYRQDPGQGLRLIYYSQIVNDFQKGDIAEGYSVSREKKESFPLTVTSAQKNPTAFYLCASSRGGDTQYFGPGTRLTVL.

The V gene is TRBV5-4, the J gene TRBJ1-2; 11 bases fit TRBD1. CDR1 is SGHNT, CDR2 YYREEE, per germline (reference sequence). This CDR3 has 15 amino acids. Trimming took 2 bases from V and 7 from J; bases not matched to a gene: 7. CDR3 coding DNA: TGTGCCAGCAGCTTAACCGGGACAGGGGGAAGTGGCTACACCTTC. Translated: CASSLTGTGGSGYTF.

The J gene is TRBJ2-1, the V gene TRBV7-6; no clear D gene. Germline loops: CDR1 SGHVS, CDR2 FNYEAQ. The ends were cut back, 1 base at V and 3 bases at J, with 7 bases in the middle. The CDR3 extends over 14 amino acids. The CDR3 coding sequence is TGTGCCAGCAGCTTAGATGGCAGCTACAATGAGCAGTTCTTC. Amino acids: CASSLDGSYNEQFF.

V gene TRBV9 combines with J gene TRBJ1-4; 7 bases fit TRBD1. CDR3 length: 17 amino acids. With 4 bases clipped from V and 4 bases from J, the junction kept 13 bases outside the gene matches. CDR1 is SGDLS, CDR2 YYNGEE, per germline. The CDR3 reads CASSKQGSGTFNEKLFF. In nucleotides, the CDR3 is TGTGCCAGCAGCAAACAGGGGTCCGGTACCTTTAATGAAAAACTGTTTTTT. Looking up the rest from reference TRBV9 and TRBJ1-4 gives the full variable domain: DSGVTQTPKHLITATGQRVTLRCSPRSGDLSVYWYQQSLDQGLQFLIQYYNGEERAKGNILERFSAQQFPDLHSELNLSSLELGDSALYFCASSKQGSGTFNEKLFFGSGTQLSVL.

This chain links TRBV7-2 with TRBJ2-5, with 9 bases lining up with TRBD1. The CDR3 spans 15 residues. Unmatched junction bases numbered 9, after V lost 5 bases and J lost 5 bases. Germline-derived CDR1 and CDR2 are SGHTA and FQGNSA. CDR3 bases: TGTGCCAGCAGCATCAACAGGGGGCTTAGGGAGACCCAGTACTTC. Its protein is CASSINRGLRETQYF.

V and J are TRBV28 and TRBJ2-3; 9 positions match TRBD2. CDR3 length equals 15 residues. Germline values: CDR1 MDHEN, CDR2 SYDVKM. V lost 7 bases to trimming and J lost 1 base; unmatched junction nucleotides: 6. The CDR3 reads CASTSLAGGTDTQYF. DNA for the CDR3: TGTGCCAGCACCTCCTTAGCGGGGGGCACAGATACGCAGTATTTT.

The CDR3 protein is CASAGSWARGYTF. CDR3 bases: TGTGCCAGTGCGGGTTCGTGGGCTCGCGGCTACACCTTC. This chain uses TRBV19 with TRBJ1-2; D is unresolved. Germline CDR1 is LNHDA and CDR2 is SQIVND (reference sequence). The CDR3 has 13 residues. V was cut by 8 bases and J by 8 bases, with 18 bases left in between. The entire variable domain, with the rest obtained from reference TRBV19 and TRBJ1-2, is as follows: DGGITQSPKYLFRKEGQNVTLSCEQNLNHDAMYWYRQDPGQGLRLIYYSQIVNDFQKGDIAEGYSVSREKKESFPLTVTSAQKNPTAFYLCASAGSWARGYTFGSGTRLTVV.

The rearrangement links TRBV10-3 to TRBJ2-7; 10 bases agree with TRBD1. The germline V gene encodes CDR1 ENHRY and CDR2 SYGVKD. With V trimmed by 2 bases and J by 5 bases, 6 bases remained unmatched. CDR3 length: 15 amino acids. The DNA of the CDR3 is TGTGCCATCAGTGAGGGGGGACAGGGGTGGGACGAGCAGTACTTC. This sequence encodes CAISEGGQGWDEQYF.

V gene TRBV13 combines with J gene TRBJ1-2, with D unresolved. The CDR3 runs to 17 residues. With 8 bases removed from V and 6 bases from J, the gap between germline ends came to 28 bases. Germline V gives CDR1 PRHDT, CDR2 FYEKMQ (reference sequence). The CDR3 DNA reads as TGTGCCAGCGCTTCCCATCCTACGGTACGGGATGAGGATGGCTACACCTTC. Protein: CASASHPTVRDEDGYTF.

The sample holds one count of this clone. The V gene is TRBV9, the J gene TRBJ2-3; possible D gene TRBD2, 5 bases. The V gene's germline CDR1 is SGDLS and CDR2 YYNGEE. The ends were cut back, 0 bases at V and 0 bases at J, with 14 bases in the middle. The CDR3 contains 17 residues. Here the CDR3 reads CASSVGRQATSTDTQYF. DNA of the CDR3: TGTGCCAGCAGCGTAGGGAGGCAGGCCACTAGCACAGATACGCAGTATTTT.

V is TRBV7-9 and J is TRBJ2-3, with D unresolved. Germline loops: CDR1 SEHNR, CDR2 FQNEAQ (reference sequence). The CDR3 contains 12 residues. With 3 bases removed from V and 6 bases from J, the gap between germline ends came to 7 bases. CDR3 in DNA: TGTGCCAGCAGCTTGGTAGTTGATACGCAGTATTTT. Translating gives CASSLVVDTQYF.

This chain joins TRBV5-6 and TRBJ1-6, with D tentatively TRBD1 (5 bases). V was cut by 0 bases and J by 7 bases, with 11 bases left in between. The CDR3 spans 15 residues. Germline CDR1 is SGHDT and CDR2 is YYEEEE. This chain's CDR3 is CASSLEGRGNSPLHF. The CDR3 DNA reads TGTGCCAGCAGCTTGGAAGGGCGGGGGAATTCACCCCTCCACTTT.

CDR3 in amino acids: CSVHSVSGNTIYF. CDR3 DNA sequence: TGCAGCGTTCACAGTGTGTCTGGAAACACCATATATTTT. The V and J genes are TRBV29-1 and TRBJ1-3; no clear D gene. Looked up from germline, CDR1 is SQVTM and CDR2 is ANQGSEA. The CDR3 consists of 13 residues. V was trimmed by 5 bases and J by 1 base, leaving 9 bases between them.

The rearrangement joins TRBV15 to TRBJ1-6, with 11 bases fitting TRBD1. The CDR3 sequence is 16 residues long. Looked up from germline, CDR1 is LNHNV and CDR2 is YYDKDF (reference sequence). After removal of 4 bases from V and 9 bases from J, the junction contained 8 bases not matched to a gene. CDR3: CATSMTPGTGGSPLHF. The CDR3 bases are TGTGCCACCAGCATGACACCAGGGACAGGGGGTTCACCCCTCCACTTT.

The chain is built from TRBV27 and TRBJ2-1; D gene ambiguous. V shed 6 bases and J shed 5 bases, with 14 bases lying between them. Germline loops: CDR1 MNHEY, CDR2 SMNVEV (reference sequence). The CDR3 loop spans 14 amino acids. CDR3 loop: CASRTTPRNNEQFF. CDR3 in DNA: TGTGCCAGCAGAACGACCCCGCGGAACAATGAGCAGTTCTTC.

The chain joins TRBV5-1 to TRBJ2-3; TRBD1 matches at 7 bases. Germline V gene sequence: CDR1 SGHRS, CDR2 YFSETQ. CDR3 size: 15 residues. J lost 2 bases, V lost 3 bases, and 6 bases had no gene match. DNA of the CDR3: TGCGCCAGCAGCTCGGGACAGCCGGCCACAGATACGCAGTATTTT. Translating gives CASSSGQPATDTQYF.

V is TRBV3-1 (or the pseudogene TRBV3-2) and J is TRBJ2-3; 8 bases align to TRBD2. V lost 0 bases and J lost 0; bases outside the gene matches: 5. This CDR3 has 17 residues. CDR1 LGHDT and CDR2 YNNKEL come from the germline V gene (reference sequence). In DNA, the CDR3 is TGTGCCAGCAGCCAAGATAAACTAGCGGATAGCACAGATACGCAGTATTTT. This encodes CASSQDKLADSTDTQYF.

The J gene is TRBJ1-4, the V gene TRBV11-2; TRBD1 matches 9 bases. Germline CDR1 reads SGHAT; CDR2 reads FQNNGV. With V trimmed by 5 bases and J by 3 bases, 7 bases remained unmatched. The CDR3 has 16 amino acids. In nucleotides, the CDR3 is TGTGCCAGCAGCACTGGACAGGGGACTGCTAATGAAAAACTGTTTTTT. This encodes CASSTGQGTANEKLFF.

The chain is built from TRBV30 and TRBJ2-3; 8 bases map to TRBD2. V was pared by 6 bases and J by 5 bases, with 13 bases of the junction left unmatched. Per the germline V gene, CDR1 is GTSNPN and CDR2 is SVGIG (reference sequence). The CDR3 runs to 15 residues. Written as DNA, the CDR3 is TGTGCCTGTACCCGAAGGGCGGGGGGCCGAGATACGCAGTATTTT. It is translated as CACTRRAGGRDTQYF.